This T cell receptor beta chain is from a study of blood T cell repertoires in COVID-19. Study-wide background: Italy, Spain and the United States were the sources of the convalescent and acute COVID-19 samples. T cells, B-cell-depleted T cells, or PBMCs supplied cDNA or gDNA.

This clone was found once. V lost 3 bases and J 1 base, leaving 9 bases between the germline ends. In germline, CDR1 is SNHLY, CDR2 FYNNEI. The CDR3 runs to 14 residues. Per the original methods: Reference gene primer amplification in the assay estimated nucleated cell counts. Only in-frame clones appear in the TCRdb table, and some are missing; sequencing was by immunoSEQ multiplex PCR. The V and J calls and the clone size are those of that table, but D and trimming were determined from the DNA. This sample yields roughly 80,000 clones, of which about 85% are seen a single time; less than 6% belongs to the top ten.

The sequence came from a man aged 55 to 70 with active or convalescent COVID-19. The rearrangement uses TRBV2 and TRBJ2-5, with a possible D match to TRBD1 (5 bases). The source material was peripheral blood. The CDR3 is CASSDRRAQETQYF. As DNA, the CDR3 is TGTGCCAGCAGTGATCGCAGGGCCCAAGAGACCCAGTACTTC.